The 32 T cell receptor beta chains given below trace back to one sample, sequenced in a study of shared clonotypes between healthy human individuals. Sequencing used immunoSEQ multiplex PCR; TCRdb keeps in-frame clones, though not all of them. Found here are some 2,500,000 clones, 80% to 95% of them singletons; the top ten hold around 0.38%. Sequenced: naive CD4+ T cells from PBMCs. The sample's subset: CD45RA+ positively selected. These receptors came from a man between 18 and 29 years old in good health. Some clones in this sample may be carry-over from other donors' samples.

Notes on this clone: The same CDR3 also results from other DNA sequences found in this sample. The chain carries TRBV7-9 and TRBJ2-1; 9 nucleotides align to TRBD2. Germline V lookup: CDR1 SEHNR, CDR2 FQNEAQ (reference sequence). The CDR3 consists of 16 residues. The J segment lost 4 bases and the V segment lost 5 bases, leaving 9 bases of the junction unmatched. CDR3 loop: CASSLLAGGSYNEQFF. CDR3 bases: TGTGCCAGCAGCCTGCTGGCGGGAGGGAGTTACAATGAGCAGTTCTTC.

The chain joins TRBV28 to TRBJ1-5; TRBD1 is a possible D gene (6 bases). The CDR3 has 12 amino acids. The V gene lost 9 bases and the J gene lost 11 bases, with 17 bases spanning the gap. Germline loops: CDR1 MDHEN, CDR2 SYDVKM. DNA for the CDR3: TGTGCCAGTCAATCTACAGGGTCCACCCAGCATTTT. Its translation is CASQSTGSTQHF.

This chain uses TRBV27 with TRBJ2-2, with 8 bases lining up with TRBD1. The ends lost 1 base at V and 5 bases at J; junction bases unmatched: 6. Germline loops: CDR1 MNHEY, CDR2 SMNVEV (reference sequence). The CDR3 extends over 16 amino acids. The CDR3 loop reads CASSLFGQGYTGELFF. Written as DNA, the CDR3 is TGTGCCAGCAGTTTATTTGGACAGGGCTATACCGGGGAGCTGTTTTTT.

The chain employs TRBV5-1 and TRBJ2-1; no firm D call. The CDR3 covers 14 residues. Trimming removed 4 bases at V and 4 bases at J, with 12 bases between. Per germline, CDR1 SGHRS and CDR2 YFSETQ. The CDR3 DNA is TGCGCCAGCAGCCCCCAGGCAGATTACAATGAGCAGTTCTTC. Translated: CASSPQADYNEQFF. Combining the CDR3 with reference TRBV5-1 and TRBJ2-1 gives the whole variable domain KAGVTQTPRYLIKTRGQQVTLSCSPISGHRSVSWYQQTPGQGLQFLFEYFSETQRNKGNFPGRFSGRQFSNSRSEMNVSTLELGDSALYLCASSPQADYNEQFFGPGTRLTVL.

The V gene is TRBV4-1, the J gene TRBJ2-3; TRBD1 might be the D (6 bases). CDR3 size: 15 residues. V was trimmed by 0 bases and J by 3 bases, leaving 10 bases between them. The germline gives CDR1 MGHRA, CDR2 YSYEKL. The CDR3 loop is CASSQEGQKTDTQYF. The CDR3 region has the DNA TGCGCCAGCAGCCAAGAAGGACAGAAAACAGATACGCAGTATTTT.

The chain is built from TRBV5-6 and TRBJ1-1, with TRBD1 as a possible D gene (6 bases). The CDR3 loop spans 19 amino acids. V lost 1 base, J lost 2 bases, and 24 bases lay in between. Looked up from germline, CDR1 is SGHDT and CDR2 is YYEEEE. CDR3 in amino acids: CASSLYSGANHGGNTEAFF. For the CDR3, the DNA is TGTGCCAGCAGCTTGTACTCAGGGGCCAACCACGGGGGCAACACTGAAGCTTTCTTT.

The chain combines TRBV6-6 with TRBJ1-4; D unresolved. Trimming took off 7 bases at V and 7 bases at J, with 19 bases between the two ends. Germline loops: CDR1 MNHNY, CDR2 SVGAGI (reference sequence). The CDR3 consists of 15 residues. The CDR3, as DNA: TGTGCCAGCAACAAAGGCCAAGGCCGGGTTGAAAAACTGTTTTTT. The encoded protein is CASNKGQGRVEKLFF.

J is TRBJ2-3 and V is TRBV21-1; TRBD2, the table's D call, lacks a check against the DNA. TRBV21-1 is a documented pseudogene. CDR3 length equals 18 residues. This CDR3 reads CASSKGHGLAGLTDTQYF. CDR3 in DNA: TGTGCCAGCAGCAAAGGGCACGGGCTAGCGGGACTCACAGATACGCAGTATTTT.

J is TRBJ2-1 and V is TRBV30; 7 bases fit TRBD2. The CDR3 contains 14 residues. Germline CDR1 is GTSNPN and CDR2 is SVGIG (reference sequence). V was clipped by 0 bases and J by 7 bases; unmatched bases: 6. CDR3 coding DNA: TGTGCCTGGAGTGTACCCGGACTAGGGAATGAGCAGTTCTTC. As protein: CAWSVPGLGNEQFF. The variable domain in full, completed from reference TRBV30 and TRBJ2-1, reads SQTIHQWPATLVQPVGSPLSLECTVEGTSNPNLYWYRQAAGRGLQLLFYSVGIGQISSEVPQNLSASRPQDRQFILSSKKLLLSDSGFYLCAWSVPGLGNEQFFGPGTRLTVL.

The chain links TRBV5-1 to TRBJ2-5; D gene ambiguous. This CDR3 has 14 amino acids. Trimming pared 2 bases from V and 7 bases from J, leaving 15 bases between. Germline values: CDR1 SGHRS, CDR2 YFSETQ. The CDR3 sequence is CASSFENGEGTQYF. CDR3 DNA sequence: TGCGCCAGCAGCTTTGAGAACGGCGAAGGGACCCAGTACTTC.

The gene calls are TRBV2 and TRBJ2-5; D is unresolved. Trimming shortened V by 6 bases and J by 7 bases, and 18 bases separated the two germline ends. Per the germline V gene, CDR1 is SNHLY and CDR2 is FYNNEI. This CDR3 has 14 residues. For the CDR3, the DNA is TGTGCCAGCAGAGATACGACTCCCACGGGGACCCAGTACTTC. Protein product: CASRDTTPTGTQYF.

The V gene is TRBV5-8, the J gene TRBJ1-2; D is undetermined. CDR1 and CDR2 (germline): SGHTS, YDEGEE. The CDR3 runs to 13 residues. The V and J ends lost 6 bases and 7 bases respectively, with 16 bases between them. The CDR3 sequence is CASTGEERSGYTF. The CDR3 DNA follows: TGTGCCAGCACAGGAGAGGAAAGAAGTGGCTACACCTTC.

This clone was seen a few times. The J gene is TRBJ1-4, the V gene TRBV18; D might be TRBD1 (5 bases). This CDR3 comprises 13 residues. Trimming removed 8 bases from V and 2 bases from J, with 9 bases in between. Per the germline V gene, CDR1 is KGHSH and CDR2 is LQKENI. The CDR3 reads CASTRQTNEKLFF. CDR3 nucleotide sequence: TGTGCCAGCACCCGACAGACTAATGAAAAACTGTTTTTT.

This clone was observed a few times. V usage is TRBV4-3 and J usage is TRBJ1-1; tentatively, D is TRBD1 (5 bases). V shed 3 bases and J shed 1 base, with 15 bases lying between them. CDR1 LGHNA and CDR2 YSLEER come from the germline V gene. This CDR3 region has 16 residues. CDR3 sequence: CASSQIKGRGNTEAFF. The CDR3 nucleotides are TGCGCCAGCAGCCAGATTAAGGGACGAGGGAACACTGAAGCTTTCTTT.

The table lists this clone with a count of one. This sample also contains other DNA sequences that code for the same CDR3. This sequence joins TRBV30 and TRBJ2-1; no definite D call. Trimming stripped 4 bases from V and 4 bases from J, with 5 bases between. This CDR3 region has 11 residues. Looked up from germline, CDR1 is GTSNPN and CDR2 is SVGIG (reference sequence). CDR3 in amino acids: CAWTGYNEQFF. The CDR3, as DNA: TGTGCCTGGACCGGATACAATGAGCAGTTCTTC.

V is TRBV5-1 and J is TRBJ2-4; D is ambiguous. This CDR3 comprises 14 residues. Per germline, CDR1 SGHRS and CDR2 YFSETQ. Trimming left V 0 bases short and J 5 bases short, with 9 bases between. CDR3 sequence (DNA): TGCGCCAGCAGCTTGGCTGGTAGAGAAAACATTCAGTACTTC. Translated: CASSLAGRENIQYF.

With regard to this clone: Other DNA variants within this sample encode the same CDR3. DNA for the CDR3: TGTGCCAGCTCACCTCGACGAGAAAACACTGAAGCTTTCTTT. As protein: CASSPRRENTEAFF. The chain is built from TRBV18 and TRBJ1-1; D is unresolved. Between the trimmed V and J ends, which lost 3 bases and 2 bases, there was a span of 10 bases. The CDR3 runs to 14 residues. Germline CDR1 is KGHSH and CDR2 is LQKENI.

Worth noting for this clone: Additional DNA sequences in this sample encode the identical CDR3. The rearrangement joins TRBV28 to TRBJ2-5; TRBD2 might be the D (5 bases). CDR3 length: 11 amino acids. Germline V gives CDR1 MDHEN, CDR2 SYDVKM. Trimming cost V 5 bases and J 5 bases, with 6 bases left between them. The CDR3 DNA reads TGTGCCAGCAGTAGGGAGGAGACCCAGTACTTC. Amino acids: CASSREETQYF.

V is TRBV2 and J is TRBJ2-7; tentative D call: TRBD2 (6 bases). Deletions cut 6 bases from V and 2 bases from J, with 14 bases between. The V gene's germline CDR1 is SNHLY and CDR2 FYNNEI. The CDR3 loop spans 14 amino acids. The CDR3 nucleotides read TGTGCCAGCAGACTAGCTCAACCGGCCTACGAGCAGTACTTC. Encoded protein: CASRLAQPAYEQYF.

On this clone: This sample includes further DNA sequences coding for the same CDR3. V usage is TRBV6-1 and J usage is TRBJ2-5, with a weak D call TRBD1 (6 bases). The V end was cut by 2 bases, the J end by 4 bases, with 11 bases between. The CDR3 contains 14 residues. Germline-derived CDR1 and CDR2 are MNHNS and SASEGT. The CDR3 region is CASSESRGRETQYF. DNA for the CDR3: TGTGCCAGCAGTGAAAGTAGGGGGAGAGAGACCCAGTACTTC.

The chain is built from TRBV7-8 and TRBJ2-1; D remains unclear. Germline V gene data show CDR1 as SGHVS and CDR2 as FQNEAQ. The CDR3 is 12 amino acids. V was clipped by 5 bases and J by 9 bases, with 11 bases between them. The CDR3 DNA is TGTGCCAGCAGCCAAACATGGGGTGAGCAGTTCTTC. Translation gives CASSQTWGEQFF.

The CDR3 reads CSAPIGETQYF. For the CDR3, the DNA is TGCAGTGCCCCTATCGGGGAGACCCAGTACTTC. The genes are TRBV20-1 and TRBJ2-5; D remains unclear. CDR3 length: 11 amino acids. V was trimmed by 6 bases and J by 5 bases, leaving 10 bases between them. The germline CDR1 and CDR2 sequences are DFQATT and SNEGSKA (reference sequence).

This rearrangement joins TRBV2 to TRBJ2-7; 11 bases match TRBD1. V was pared by 7 bases and J by 2 bases, with 4 bases of the junction left unmatched. The CDR3 covers 14 residues. CDR1 and CDR2 (germline): SNHLY, FYNNEI. This CDR3 reads CASMGQGGPYEQYF. The CDR3 DNA reads TGTGCCAGCATGGGACAGGGGGGACCCTACGAGCAGTACTTC. Looking up the rest from reference TRBV2 and TRBJ2-7 gives the full variable domain: EPEVTQTPSHQVTQMGQEVILRCVPISNHLYFYWYRQILGQKVEFLVSFYNNEISEKSEIFDDQFSVERPDGSNFTLKIRSTKLEDSAMYFCASMGQGGPYEQYFGPGTRLTVT.

This chain joins TRBV5-1 and TRBJ1-2; TRBD1 aligns across 11 bases. The CDR3 totals 16 residues. V gave up 4 bases and J gave up 8 bases; unmatched junction bases: 13. The germline gives CDR1 SGHRS, CDR2 YFSETQ. DNA for the CDR3: TGCGCCAGCAGCGGGGAGGTTGGACAGGGGGCCGGAGGCTACACCTTC. Protein: CASSGEVGQGAGGYTF.

V gene TRBV30 combines with J gene TRBJ2-1, with 12 bases matching TRBD2. The CDR3 totals 15 residues. V lost 2 bases to trimming and J lost 5 bases; unmatched junction nucleotides: 4. Germline lookup yields CDR1 GTSNPN and CDR2 SVGIG (reference sequence). DNA of the CDR3: TGTGCCTGGAGTTCTCTAGCGGGAGGGCACAATGAGCAGTTCTTC. Protein product: CAWSSLAGGHNEQFF. The whole variable domain, remainder taken from reference TRBV30 and TRBJ2-1, is SQTIHQWPATLVQPVGSPLSLECTVEGTSNPNLYWYRQAAGRGLQLLFYSVGIGQISSEVPQNLSASRPQDRQFILSSKKLLLSDSGFYLCAWSSLAGGHNEQFFGPGTRLTVL.

The chain combines TRBV28 with TRBJ1-5; D gene ambiguous. V was pared by 6 bases and J by 0 bases, with 15 bases between. The CDR3 consists of 16 residues. The V gene's germline CDR1 is MDHEN and CDR2 SYDVKM. CDR3 region: CASSLHRFPSNQPQHF. The CDR3 DNA sequence: TGTGCCAGCAGCCTACATCGCTTTCCTAGCAATCAGCCCCAGCATTTT.

This clone was counted once. The rearrangement uses TRBV7-9 and TRBJ1-2, with 8 bases fitting TRBD1. Germline trimming cut 5 bases from V and 8 bases from J; bases unmatched to any gene: 7. The germline V gene has CDR1 SEHNR and CDR2 FQNEAQ (reference sequence). The CDR3 is 13 residues long. CDR3 in DNA: TGTGCCAGCAGCCCCGGACAGGGCGGAGGCTACACCTTC. Its protein product is CASSPGQGGGYTF.

Details on this clone: The same CDR3 arises from other DNA sequences in this sample as well. The chain is built from TRBV18 and TRBJ2-2; 9 nucleotides align to TRBD1. Trimming took 0 bases from V and 5 from J; bases not matched to a gene: 1. This CDR3 comprises 15 residues. Germline V gene sequence: CDR1 KGHSH, CDR2 LQKENI. CDR3 bases: TGTGCCAGCTCACCACCGGGACAGGGTACCGGGGAGCTGTTTTTT. The encoded protein is CASSPPGQGTGELFF.

The V call is TRBV5-4, the J call TRBJ1-1; D not resolved. The CDR3 loop spans 14 amino acids. V was shortened by 6 bases and J by 1 base, with 13 bases between the two germline ends. Germline loops: CDR1 SGHNT, CDR2 YYREEE (reference sequence). The CDR3 nucleotides are TGTGCCAGCAACCATCCGGCAGGGAACACTGAAGCTTTCTTT. As protein: CASNHPAGNTEAFF.

This rearrangement joins TRBV4-2 to TRBJ2-3; D is ambiguous. Germline-derived CDR1 and CDR2 are LGHNA and YNFKEQ. The V gene lost 4 bases and the J gene lost 4 bases, with 15 bases spanning the gap. The CDR3 runs 15 residues. CDR3 amino acids: CASSRSLGVADTQYF. The CDR3 DNA sequence: TGTGCCAGCAGCCGTTCTCTCGGAGTAGCAGATACGCAGTATTTT.

The chain links TRBV2 to TRBJ2-1; D not resolved. This CDR3 has 15 amino acids. CDR1 is SNHLY, CDR2 FYNNEI, per germline. V dropped 5 bases and J dropped 3 bases, with 14 bases sitting between them. CDR3 nucleotides: TGTGCCAGCAGTTCTCTCGATGTCGACTACAATGAGCAGTTCTTC. This codes for CASSSLDVDYNEQFF.

The V call is TRBV9, the J call TRBJ1-5, with D unresolved. The CDR3 has 15 amino acids. V was cut by 3 bases and J by 7 bases, with 17 bases left in between. CDR1 and CDR2 from the germline V gene are SGDLS and YYNGEE. CDR3 sequence: CASSGGQAAGQPQHF. DNA of the CDR3: TGTGCCAGCAGCGGCGGCCAGGCGGCCGGACAGCCCCAGCATTTT.